What follows describes a single TCR beta chain. Antigen unknown. Germline V gene sequence: CDR1 SGHRS, CDR2 YFSETQ. The CDR3 totals 18 residues. Trimming left V 1 base short and J 2 bases short, with 19 bases between. In chemo-refractory metastatic non-small-cell lung cancer, patients got ipilimumab CTLA-4 blockade together with focal radiation. Data came from immunoSEQ multiplex PCR; TCRdb stores just in-frame clones and leaves some out. The data show about 91,000 clones, around 72% seen once. The sample is drawn from a study of radiotherapy plus CTLA-4 blockade in lung cancer. Study-level results: Clones of tumor-derived TCRs expanded in blood after radiotherapy plus ipilimumab. Among reported predictors of response, early blood T cell clone dynamics with interferon-beta performed best.

The source material was peripheral blood, sampled from a patient treated with radiotherapy plus ipilimumab. The clonotype originates from a human donor with non-small cell lung cancer that progressed on radiotherapy plus ipilimumab. The J gene is TRBJ1-3, the V gene TRBV5-1; D is perhaps TRBD1 (5 bases). CDR3 sequence: CASSLTDSPNYPGNTIYF. DNA for the CDR3: TGCGCCAGCAGCTTGACAGACAGTCCGAATTATCCTGGAAACACCATATATTTT.